A single sample is the source of the 25 T cell receptor beta chains below, sequenced in a study of identical twins. TCRdb called the 5' RACE reads again in MiXCR, with one record for every CDR3 protein. The sample lists roughly 1.6 million distinct CDR3 sequences, 32% seen once, with less than 0.35% in the top ten. The sample taken for sequencing was cord blood. Receptors originate from a newborn girl in good health.

CDR3 sequence (DNA): TGTGCCAGCAGCGGGCACATGGCAGGGAATAACTATGGCTACACCTTC. It yields the protein CASSGHMAGNNYGYTF. The chain combines TRBV11-2 with TRBJ1-2; TRBD1 is a possible D gene (5 bases). This CDR3 spans 16 amino acids. V lost 5 bases to trimming and J lost 1 base, with 17 bases between them. The germline gives CDR1 SGHAT, CDR2 FQNNGV.

The chain links TRBV19 to TRBJ1-1; TRBD1 might be the D (5 bases). Trimming shortened V by 4 bases and J by 1 base, and 7 bases separated the two germline ends. The CDR3 runs to 13 residues. Germline CDR1 is LNHDA and CDR2 is SQIVND (reference sequence). CDR3 sequence reads: CASSTTENTEAFF. In DNA form, the CDR3 reads TGTGCCAGTAGTACGACAGAGAACACTGAAGCTTTCTTT.

This chain joins TRBV6-5 and TRBJ1-1, with a weak D call TRBD1 (5 bases). This CDR3 region has 13 residues. CDR1 is MNHEY, CDR2 SVGAGI, per germline. Trimming pared 7 bases from V and 8 bases from J, leaving 17 bases between. CDR3 bases: TGTGCCAGCAAGAAACAGGTAAAAGACGAAGCTTTCTTT. This sequence encodes CASKKQVKDEAFF.

This clonotype was seen ten or more times. V and J are TRBV10-3 and TRBJ1-2; no clear D. V was shortened by 10 bases and J by 2 bases, with 8 bases between the two germline ends. This CDR3 comprises 11 residues. Germline-derived CDR1 and CDR2 are ENHRY and SYGVKD. The CDR3 nucleotides are TGTGCCACCTCGGACAACTATGGCTACACCTTC. Translated: CATSDNYGYTF.

CDR3 in amino acids: CASSDSTNYGYTF. The CDR3 DNA follows: TGTGCCAGCAGTGATTCTACTAACTATGGCTACACCTTC. The chain recombines TRBV6-1 with TRBJ1-2; D gene unclear. Germline CDR1 MNHNS, CDR2 SASEGT. Between the trimmed V and J ends, which lost 3 bases and 0 bases, there was a span of 5 bases. This CDR3 has 13 amino acids.

The rearrangement uses TRBV10-3 and TRBJ2-7; no reliable D call. Trimming removed 0 bases at V and 0 bases at J, with 6 bases between. The CDR3 covers 14 residues. Germline CDR1 and CDR2: ENHRY and SYGVKD. CDR3 protein: CAISESYNSYEQYF. CDR3 nucleotides: TGTGCCATCAGTGAGTCGTACAACTCCTACGAGCAGTACTTC.

The chain couples TRBV2 to TRBJ2-5; 10 bases map to TRBD2. Germline CDR1 SNHLY, CDR2 FYNNEI. This CDR3 comprises 16 residues. The trim removed 4 bases at V and 3 bases at J, leaving 8 bases unmatched. CDR3 amino acids: CASSGGASGSKETQYF. The CDR3, as DNA: TGTGCCAGCAGTGGGGGGGCTAGCGGGAGTAAAGAGACCCAGTACTTC.

This chain joins TRBV19 and TRBJ2-2, with a tentative D call TRBD2 (7 bases). There are 17 residues in the CDR3. Trimming took off 9 bases at V and 7 bases at J, with 27 bases between the two ends. Per the germline V gene, CDR1 is LNHDA and CDR2 is SQIVND (reference sequence). In nucleotides, the CDR3 is TGTGCCAGCCCTACTCTAGGAGGGGGGGCCGTTCACGGGGAGCTGTTTTTT. It specifies CASPTLGGGAVHGELFF.

This rearrangement joins TRBV12-3 or TRBV12-4 to TRBJ1-1, with D possibly TRBD1 on 5 matching bases. CDR3 length equals 14 residues. Trimming cost V 7 bases and J 1 base, with 13 bases left between them. The CDR3 reads CASTREGPNTEAFF. CDR3 nucleotide sequence: TGTGCCAGCACCAGGGAGGGCCCGAACACTGAAGCTTTCTTT.

V usage is TRBV4-2 and J usage is TRBJ2-2, with D perhaps matching TRBD1 (8 bases). The CDR3 length is 16 residues. CDR1 is LGHNA and CDR2 is YNFKEQ in the germline V gene. V lost 2 bases, J lost 5 bases, and 15 bases lay in between. The CDR3 is CASSQRTGGGTGELFF. The DNA of the CDR3 is TGTGCCAGCAGCCAAAGAACAGGGGGAGGGACCGGGGAGCTGTTTTTT.

The V call is TRBV9, the J call TRBJ2-3, with a tentative D call TRBD2 (6 bases). The V gene lost 6 bases and the J gene lost 2 bases, with 13 bases spanning the gap. CDR3 length: 14 amino acids. Germline loops: CDR1 SGDLS, CDR2 YYNGEE. CDR3 nucleotides: TGTGCCAGCATCTGGGCGGGGCCCACAGATACGCAGTATTTT. Amino acid sequence: CASIWAGPTDTQYF. Together with reference TRBV9 and TRBJ2-3, the CDR3 gives the full variable domain: DSGVTQTPKHLITATGQRVTLRCSPRSGDLSVYWYQQSLDQGLQFLIQYYNGEERAKGNILERFSAQQFPDLHSELNLSSLELGDSALYFCASIWAGPTDTQYFGPGTRLTVL.

The chain employs TRBV4-1 and TRBJ2-3; the match to TRBD2 covers 7 bases. This CDR3 region has 16 residues. The germline gives CDR1 MGHRA, CDR2 YSYEKL. Trimming took 1 base from V and 5 from J; bases not matched to a gene: 9. The CDR3, as DNA: TGCGCCAGCAGCCAAGTCCCAGCGGGAAAGGGAGATACGCAGTATTTT. Its protein product is CASSQVPAGKGDTQYF.

Details on this clonotype: A much larger clonotype is one base distant, so this may be a read error. The chain joins TRBV29-1 to TRBJ2-1; 8 nucleotides agree with TRBD1. Unmatched junction bases numbered 20, after V lost 6 bases and J lost 13 bases. The germline V gene has CDR1 SQVTM and CDR2 ANQGSEA. CDR3 size: 15 residues. CDR3 sequence: CSVFTGGREEKTQFF. CDR3 nucleotide sequence: TGCAGCGTGTTTACAGGGGGGCGAGAGGAAAAGACCCAGTTCTTC.

This clonotype was picked up many times. V usage is TRBV10-2 and J usage is TRBJ2-5, with a possible D match to TRBD1 (6 bases). Germline values: CDR1 WSHSY, CDR2 SAAADI. V was shortened by 7 bases and J by 3 bases, with 15 bases between the two germline ends. This CDR3 is 14 amino acids long. CDR3 amino acids: CASTGSEGEETQYF. Written as DNA, the CDR3 is TGCGCCAGCACTGGGTCCGAGGGGGAAGAGACCCAGTACTTC.

This clonotype has more than one count but fewer than ten. The rearrangement links TRBV18 to TRBJ2-1; a possible D gene is TRBD1 (6 bases). V was shortened by 3 bases and J by 2 bases, with 14 bases between the two germline ends. This CDR3 has 16 residues. Germline V lookup: CDR1 KGHSH, CDR2 LQKENI. The CDR3: CASSPNNREPYNEQFF. The DNA of the CDR3 is TGTGCCAGCTCACCGAATAACAGGGAACCCTACAATGAGCAGTTCTTC.

This clonotype was counted only a few times. The V call is TRBV11-2, the J call TRBJ1-2, with D perhaps matching TRBD1 (5 bases). Trimming removed 5 bases from V and 4 bases from J, with 23 bases in between. Per germline, CDR1 SGHAT and CDR2 FQNNGV. The CDR3 covers 17 residues. The CDR3 DNA follows: TGTGCCAGCAGCGGGACCTTACAGGAGGAGCCGCTCTATGGCTACACCTTC. Translation: CASSGTLQEEPLYGYTF.

This clonotype was seen more than once but under ten times. The genes are TRBV20-1 and TRBJ1-4; tentative D call: TRBD1 (6 bases). The germline gives CDR1 DFQATT, CDR2 SNEGSKA (reference sequence). V lost 6 bases, J lost 1 base, and 12 bases lay in between. This CDR3 is 14 amino acids long. The CDR3 DNA sequence: TGCAGTGCCCTCCACAGGGAAACTAATGAAAAACTGTTTTTT. Amino acids: CSALHRETNEKLFF.

Comments on this clonotype: A read error may account for a junction end that differs from germline. V gene TRBV27 combines with J gene TRBJ2-1, with D perhaps TRBD2 (5 bases). Germline CDR1 reads MNHEY; CDR2 reads SMNVEV (reference sequence). CDR3 length: 15 amino acids. CDR3 DNA sequence: TGTGCCAGCAGTTTAGAAGGGAGTCCCTACAATAAGCAGTTCTTC. Protein: CASSLEGSPYNKQFF.

This clonotype was counted between two and nine times. V gene TRBV6-5 combines with J gene TRBJ2-3, with D hard to call. Germline V gene sequence: CDR1 MNHEY, CDR2 SVGAGI. The CDR3 totals 16 residues. The CDR3, as DNA: TGTGTTACAAGACGGTCGCCCTCACCTAGCACAGATACGCAGTATTTT. Residues: CVTRRSPSPSTDTQYF.

This clonotype was found once. V and J are TRBV13 and TRBJ2-7; a possible D gene is TRBD1 (5 bases). The CDR3 is 13 residues long. Trimming stripped 2 bases from V and 7 bases from J, with 12 bases between. Looked up from germline, CDR1 is PRHDT and CDR2 is FYEKMQ (reference sequence). The CDR3 DNA reads as TGTGCCAGCAGCTTATGGGGCGACAATGAGCAGTACTTC. It yields the protein CASSLWGDNEQYF.

The chain joins TRBV20-1 to TRBJ1-5; 8 nucleotides agree with TRBD1. CDR1 is DFQATT, CDR2 SNEGSKA, per germline (reference sequence). After removal of 0 bases from V and 6 bases from J, the junction contained 7 bases not matched to a gene. CDR3 length: 15 residues. CDR3 amino acids: CSAREYGQGGQPQHF. Here the CDR3 DNA reads TGCAGTGCTAGAGAATATGGACAGGGCGGTCAGCCCCAGCATTTT.

There are a few counts of this clonotype. This chain uses TRBV29-1 with TRBJ1-1; D gene ambiguous. V was cut by 3 bases and J by 1 base, with 3 bases left in between. Per germline, CDR1 SQVTM and CDR2 ANQGSEA. The length of the CDR3 is 11 residues. CDR3 sequence (DNA): TGCAGCGTTGAGTCGAACACTGAAGCTTTCTTT. It translates to CSVESNTEAFF.

This chain connects TRBV20-1 to TRBJ2-3, with D perhaps TRBD2 (6 bases). The CDR3 has 13 amino acids. Per germline, CDR1 DFQATT and CDR2 SNEGSKA (reference sequence). V lost 8 bases and J lost 0, with 12 bases in between. CDR3 in amino acids: CSILASSTDTQYF. CDR3 DNA sequence: TGCAGTATTCTAGCGAGTAGCACAGATACGCAGTATTTT.

The J gene is TRBJ2-5, the V gene TRBV5-6; D ambiguous. Near its end, the DNA agrees better with TRBJ2-7, so the J call may be wrong. The germline V gene has CDR1 SGHDT and CDR2 YYEEEE. The CDR3 spans 15 residues. This chain's CDR3 is CASSLGCLSFYEQYF. CDR3 nucleotides: TGTGCCAGCAGCTTGGGTTGTCTATCTTTCTACGAGCAGTACTTC.

This sequence joins TRBV20-1 and TRBJ1-5; tentative D call: TRBD1 (5 bases). The CDR3 runs 14 residues. CDR1 and CDR2 (germline): DFQATT, SNEGSKA (reference sequence). Between the trimmed V and J ends, which lost 4 bases and 0 bases, there was a span of 10 bases. CDR3 nucleotides: TGCAGTGCTACGGGACCGAATAGCAATCAGCCCCAGCATTTT. Residues: CSATGPNSNQPQHF.